This T cell receptor (beta chain) is drawn from a study of radiotherapy plus CTLA-4 blockade in lung cancer. The wider study: Objective responses arose in around a sixth of patients, and around 32% experienced disease control.

Note on this clone: Its matching antigen is unknown.

The method was immunoSEQ multiplex PCR; TCRdb's version includes in-frame clones alone and lacks a portion of them. The sample contains about 59,000 clones, 72% of which appear only once. Overall study findings and caveats: Tumor-origin TCR clones grew in blood after radiotherapy plus ipilimumab. Early blood T cell clone dynamics reportedly forecast response best, with interferon-beta.

CDR1 and CDR2 from the germline V gene are SGHVS and FQNEAQ. The CDR3 covers 13 residues. The V end was cut by 7 bases, the J end by 6 bases, with 15 bases between. The TCR sequence derives from a human donor with non-small cell lung cancer whose response to radiotherapy plus ipilimumab could not be evaluated. This chain joins TRBV7-8 and TRBJ1-1, with no clear D. The sequenced sample was peripheral blood, obtained from a patient treated with radiotherapy plus ipilimumab. The DNA for the CDR3 is TGTGCCAGCAACCCGGGGTGGGTCGCTGAAGCTTTCTTT. Translated: CASNPGWVAEAFF.